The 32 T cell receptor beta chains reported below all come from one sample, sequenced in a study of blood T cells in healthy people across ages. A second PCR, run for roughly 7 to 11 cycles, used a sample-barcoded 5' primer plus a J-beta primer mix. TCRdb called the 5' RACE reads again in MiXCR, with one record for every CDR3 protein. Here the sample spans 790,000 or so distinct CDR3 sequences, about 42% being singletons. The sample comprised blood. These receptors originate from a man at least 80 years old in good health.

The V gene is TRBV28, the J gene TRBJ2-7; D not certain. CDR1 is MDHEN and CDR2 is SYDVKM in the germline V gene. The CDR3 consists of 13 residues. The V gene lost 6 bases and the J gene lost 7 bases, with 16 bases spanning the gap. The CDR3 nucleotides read TGTGCCAGCAGGACGGGCTTGAGTAGTGAGCAGTACTTC. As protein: CASRTGLSSEQYF.

This CDR3 is CASSTYRDNYGYTF. Here the CDR3 DNA reads TGTGCCAGCAGCACCTACAGGGATAACTATGGCTACACCTTC. This rearrangement joins TRBV7-8 to TRBJ1-2, with a weak D call TRBD1 (6 bases). The CDR3 extends over 14 amino acids. The V end lost 5 bases, the J end lost 1 base, and 11 bases lay between the germline ends. Germline CDR1 SGHVS, CDR2 FQNEAQ.

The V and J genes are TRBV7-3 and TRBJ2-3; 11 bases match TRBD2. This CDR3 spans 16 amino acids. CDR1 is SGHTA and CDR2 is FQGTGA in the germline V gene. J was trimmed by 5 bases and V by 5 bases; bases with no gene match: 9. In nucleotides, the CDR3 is TGTGCCAGCAGCCAGATTAGCGGGAGGGCCCAAGATACGCAGTATTTT. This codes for CASSQISGRAQDTQYF.

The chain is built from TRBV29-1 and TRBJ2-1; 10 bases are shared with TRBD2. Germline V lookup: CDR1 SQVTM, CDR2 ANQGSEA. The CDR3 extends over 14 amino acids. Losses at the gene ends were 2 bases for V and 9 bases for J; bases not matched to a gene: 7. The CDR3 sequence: CSVEMASGSCEQFF. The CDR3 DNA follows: TGCAGCGTTGAAATGGCTAGCGGGAGTTGTGAGCAGTTCTTC.

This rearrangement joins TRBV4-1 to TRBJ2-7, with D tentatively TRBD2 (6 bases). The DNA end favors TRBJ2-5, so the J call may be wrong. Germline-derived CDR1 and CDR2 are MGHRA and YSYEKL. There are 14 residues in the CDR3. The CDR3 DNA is TGCGCCAGCAGCCAACCCACAGGAGGGGAGACCCAGTACTTC. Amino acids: CASSQPTGGETQYF.

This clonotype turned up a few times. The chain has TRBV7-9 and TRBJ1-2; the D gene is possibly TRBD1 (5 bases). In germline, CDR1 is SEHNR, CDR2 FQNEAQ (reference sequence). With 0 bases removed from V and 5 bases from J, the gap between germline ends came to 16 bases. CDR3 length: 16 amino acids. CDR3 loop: CASSLAPLVKGYGYTF. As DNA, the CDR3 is TGTGCCAGCAGCTTAGCACCTCTTGTAAAGGGGTATGGCTACACCTTC.

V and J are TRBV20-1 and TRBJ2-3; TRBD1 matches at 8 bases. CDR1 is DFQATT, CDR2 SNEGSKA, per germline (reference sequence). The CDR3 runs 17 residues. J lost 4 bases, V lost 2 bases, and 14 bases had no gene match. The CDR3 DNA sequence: TGCAGTGCTAGACCATTCACGGGACAGGTTTACCCAGATACGCAGTATTTT. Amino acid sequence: CSARPFTGQVYPDTQYF.

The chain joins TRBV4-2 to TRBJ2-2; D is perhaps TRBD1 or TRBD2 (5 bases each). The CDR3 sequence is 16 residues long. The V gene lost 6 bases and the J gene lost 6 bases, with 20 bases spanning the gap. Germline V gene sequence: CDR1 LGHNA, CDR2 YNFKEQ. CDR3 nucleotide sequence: TGTGCCAGCAGGGTTACTAGTACGTTCAGGGCCGGGGAGCTGTTTTTT. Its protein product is CASRVTSTFRAGELFF.

CDR3 nucleotides: TGTGCCAGCTCACCAAGGGACAGGGGGGATCCTGAGCAGTTCTTC. Its protein product is CASSPRDRGDPEQFF. The J gene is TRBJ2-1, the V gene TRBV18, with 11 bases lining up with TRBD1. The CDR3 consists of 15 residues. Germline trimming cut 2 bases from V and 9 bases from J; bases unmatched to any gene: 6. Germline V lookup: CDR1 KGHSH, CDR2 LQKENI.

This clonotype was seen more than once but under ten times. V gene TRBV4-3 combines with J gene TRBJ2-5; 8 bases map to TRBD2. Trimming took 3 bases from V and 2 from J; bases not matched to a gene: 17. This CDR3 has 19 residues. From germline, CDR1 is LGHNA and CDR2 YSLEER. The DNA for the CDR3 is TGCGCCAGCAGCCAGGGATACGGGAGGGCCCAGTCCTTACAAGAGACCCAGTACTTC. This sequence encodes CASSQGYGRAQSLQETQYF.

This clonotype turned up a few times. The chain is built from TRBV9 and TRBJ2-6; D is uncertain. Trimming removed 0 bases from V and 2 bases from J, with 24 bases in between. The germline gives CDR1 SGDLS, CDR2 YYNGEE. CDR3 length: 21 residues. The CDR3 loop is CASSVVPVSTNPTTGANVLTF. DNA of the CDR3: TGTGCCAGCAGCGTAGTTCCTGTGAGTACCAACCCAACTACTGGGGCCAACGTCCTGACTTTC.

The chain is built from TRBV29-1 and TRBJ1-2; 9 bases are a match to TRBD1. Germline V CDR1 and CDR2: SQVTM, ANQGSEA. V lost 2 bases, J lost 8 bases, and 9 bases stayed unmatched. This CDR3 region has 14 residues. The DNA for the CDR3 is TGCAGCGTTGAAATGCCGGGACAGGGTTTCGGCTACACCTTC. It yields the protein CSVEMPGQGFGYTF.

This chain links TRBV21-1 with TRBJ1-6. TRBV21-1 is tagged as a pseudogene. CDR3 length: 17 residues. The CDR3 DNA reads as TGTGCCAGCAGCAAGAAGAACAGTGACTCCTATAATTCACCCCTCCACTTT. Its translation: CASSKKNSDSYNSPLHF.

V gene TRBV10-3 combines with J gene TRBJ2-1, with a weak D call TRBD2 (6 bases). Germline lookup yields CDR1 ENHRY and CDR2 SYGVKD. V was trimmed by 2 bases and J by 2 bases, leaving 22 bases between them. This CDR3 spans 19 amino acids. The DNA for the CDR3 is TGTGCCATCAGTGAGGAGGTCGGACTAACCAAACCTACCTACAATGAGCAGTTCTTC. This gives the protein CAISEEVGLTKPTYNEQFF.

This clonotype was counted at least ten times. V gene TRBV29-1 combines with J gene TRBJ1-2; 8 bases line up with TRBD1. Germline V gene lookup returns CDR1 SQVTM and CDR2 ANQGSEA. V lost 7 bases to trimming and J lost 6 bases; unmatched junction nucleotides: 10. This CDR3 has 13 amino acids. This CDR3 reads CSAPRTGNHGYTF. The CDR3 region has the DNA TGCAGCGCCCCCCGGACAGGGAACCATGGCTACACCTTC. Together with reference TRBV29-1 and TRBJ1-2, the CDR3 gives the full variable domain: SAVISQKPSRDICQRGTSLTIQCQVDSQVTMMFWYRQQPGQSLTLIATANQGSEATYESGFVIDKFPISRPNLTFSTLTVSNMSPEDSSIYLCSAPRTGNHGYTFGSGTRLTVV.

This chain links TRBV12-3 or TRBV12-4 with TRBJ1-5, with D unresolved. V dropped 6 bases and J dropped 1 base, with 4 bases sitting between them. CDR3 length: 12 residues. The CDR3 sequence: CASRNSNQPQHF. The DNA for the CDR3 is TGTGCCAGCAGAAACAGCAATCAGCCCCAGCATTTT.

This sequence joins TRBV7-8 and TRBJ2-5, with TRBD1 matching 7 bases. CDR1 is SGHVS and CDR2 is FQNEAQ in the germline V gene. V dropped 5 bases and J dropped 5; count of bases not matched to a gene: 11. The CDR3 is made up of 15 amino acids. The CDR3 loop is CASSLRGQHVETQYF. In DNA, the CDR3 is TGTGCCAGCAGCCTTAGGGGACAGCATGTGGAGACCCAGTACTTC.

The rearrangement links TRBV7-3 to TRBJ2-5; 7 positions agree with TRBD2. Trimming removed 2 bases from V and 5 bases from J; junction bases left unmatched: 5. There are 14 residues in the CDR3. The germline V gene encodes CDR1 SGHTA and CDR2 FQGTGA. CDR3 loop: CASSLGTSAETQYF. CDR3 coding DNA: TGTGCCAGCAGCTTAGGTACTAGCGCTGAGACCCAGTACTTC.

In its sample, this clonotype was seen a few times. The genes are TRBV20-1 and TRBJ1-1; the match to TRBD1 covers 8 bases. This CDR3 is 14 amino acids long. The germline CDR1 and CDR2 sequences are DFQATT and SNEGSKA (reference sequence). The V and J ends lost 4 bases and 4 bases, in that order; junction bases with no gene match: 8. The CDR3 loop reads CSATRTGRSTEAFF. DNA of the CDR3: TGCAGTGCTACCCGGACAGGGAGGTCCACTGAAGCTTTCTTT.

Here the CDR3 reads CASSTTVGVYEQYF. The CDR3 DNA follows: TGTGCCAGTAGTACTACAGTGGGAGTATACGAGCAGTACTTC. The chain couples TRBV19 to TRBJ2-7, with a possible D match to TRBD2 (5 bases). Germline V lookup: CDR1 LNHDA, CDR2 SQIVND (reference sequence). The V end lost 4 bases, the J end lost 4 bases, and 14 bases lay between the germline ends. CDR3 size: 14 residues.

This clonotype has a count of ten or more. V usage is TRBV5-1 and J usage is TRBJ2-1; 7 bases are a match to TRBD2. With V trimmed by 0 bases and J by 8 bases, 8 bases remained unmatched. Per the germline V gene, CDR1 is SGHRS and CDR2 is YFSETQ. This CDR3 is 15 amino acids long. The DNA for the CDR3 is TGCGCCAGCAGCTTGGAACTAGCGAGATCATATGAGCAGTTCTTC. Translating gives CASSLELARSYEQFF.

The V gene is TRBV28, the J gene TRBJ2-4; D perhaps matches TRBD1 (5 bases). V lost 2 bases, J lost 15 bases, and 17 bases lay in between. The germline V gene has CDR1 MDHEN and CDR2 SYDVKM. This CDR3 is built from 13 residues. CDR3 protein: CASSLLANQGLYF. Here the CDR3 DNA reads TGTGCCAGCAGTTTACTGGCCAATCAGGGATTGTACTTC. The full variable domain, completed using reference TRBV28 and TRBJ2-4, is DVKVTQSSRYLVKRTGEKVFLECVQDMDHENMFWYRQDPGLGLRLIYFSYDVKMKEKGDIPEGYSVSREKKERFSLILESASTNQTSMYLCASSLLANQGLYFGAGTRLSVL.

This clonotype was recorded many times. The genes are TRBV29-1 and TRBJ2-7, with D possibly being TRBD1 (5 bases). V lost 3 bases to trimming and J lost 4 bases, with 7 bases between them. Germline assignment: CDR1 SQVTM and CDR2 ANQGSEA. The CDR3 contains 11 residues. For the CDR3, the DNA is TGCAGCGTTGATGCAGGGTACGAGCAGTACTTC. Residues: CSVDAGYEQYF.

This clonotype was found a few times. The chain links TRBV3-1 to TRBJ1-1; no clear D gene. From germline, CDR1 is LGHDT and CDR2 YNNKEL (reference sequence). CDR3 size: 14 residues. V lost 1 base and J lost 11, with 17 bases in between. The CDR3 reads CASSQGAGRAEAFF. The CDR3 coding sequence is TGTGCCAGCAGCCAAGGGGCCGGACGGGCGGAGGCTTTCTTT.

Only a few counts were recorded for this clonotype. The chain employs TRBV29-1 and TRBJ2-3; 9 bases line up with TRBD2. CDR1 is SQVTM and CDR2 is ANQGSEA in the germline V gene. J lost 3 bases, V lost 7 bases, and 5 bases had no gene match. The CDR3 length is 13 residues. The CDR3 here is CSAGAGGTDTQYF. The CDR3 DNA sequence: TGCAGCGCCGGAGCGGGAGGTACAGATACGCAGTATTTT.

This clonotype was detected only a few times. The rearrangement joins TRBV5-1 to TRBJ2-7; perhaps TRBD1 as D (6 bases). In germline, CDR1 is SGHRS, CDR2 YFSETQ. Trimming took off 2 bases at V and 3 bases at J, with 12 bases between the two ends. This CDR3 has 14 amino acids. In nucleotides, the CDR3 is TGCGCCAGCAGCTTCCGACAGGCCGACTACGAGCAGTACTTC. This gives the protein CASSFRQADYEQYF.

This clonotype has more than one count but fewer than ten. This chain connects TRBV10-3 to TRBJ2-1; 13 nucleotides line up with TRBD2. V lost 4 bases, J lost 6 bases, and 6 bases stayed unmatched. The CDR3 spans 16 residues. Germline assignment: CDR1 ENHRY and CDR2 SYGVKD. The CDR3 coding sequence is TGTGCCATCAGTGCCCGGACTAGCGGGAGTCTCAATGAGCAGTTCTTC. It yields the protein CAISARTSGSLNEQFF.

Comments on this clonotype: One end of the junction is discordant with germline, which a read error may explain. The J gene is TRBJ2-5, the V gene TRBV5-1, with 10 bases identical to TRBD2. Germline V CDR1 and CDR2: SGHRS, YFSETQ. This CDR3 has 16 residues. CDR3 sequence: CASSLVPSGSLETRYF. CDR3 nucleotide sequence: TGCGCCAGCAGCTTGGTTCCTAGCGGGAGCCTAGAGACCCGGTACTTC. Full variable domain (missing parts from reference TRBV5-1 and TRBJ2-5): KAGVTQTPRYLIKTRGQQVTLSCSPISGHRSVSWYQQTPGQGLQFLFEYFSETQRNKGNFPGRFSGRQFSNSRSEMNVSTLELGDSALYLCASSLVPSGSLETRYFGPGTRLLVL.

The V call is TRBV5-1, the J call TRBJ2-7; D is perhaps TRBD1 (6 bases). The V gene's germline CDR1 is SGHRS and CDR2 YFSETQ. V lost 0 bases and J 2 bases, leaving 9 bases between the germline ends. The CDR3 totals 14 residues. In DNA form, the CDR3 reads TGCGCCAGCAGCTTGGACAGGGTTCCCTACGAGCAGTACTTC. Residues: CASSLDRVPYEQYF. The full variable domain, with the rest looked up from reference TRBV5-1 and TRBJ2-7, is KAGVTQTPRYLIKTRGQQVTLSCSPISGHRSVSWYQQTPGQGLQFLFEYFSETQRNKGNFPGRFSGRQFSNSRSEMNVSTLELGDSALYLCASSLDRVPYEQYFGPGTRLTVT.

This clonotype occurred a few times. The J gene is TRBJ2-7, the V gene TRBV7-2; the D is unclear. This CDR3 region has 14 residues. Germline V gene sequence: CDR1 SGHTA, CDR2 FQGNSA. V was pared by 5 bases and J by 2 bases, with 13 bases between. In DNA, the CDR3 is TGTGCCAGCAGCCGAGGAGATTCAACCTACGAGCAGTACTTC. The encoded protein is CASSRGDSTYEQYF.

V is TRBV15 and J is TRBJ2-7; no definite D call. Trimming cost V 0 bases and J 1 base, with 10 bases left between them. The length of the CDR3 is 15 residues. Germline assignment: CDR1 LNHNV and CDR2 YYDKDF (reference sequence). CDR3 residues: CATSRELGSSYEQYF. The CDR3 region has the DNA TGTGCCACCAGCAGAGAGTTGGGGTCTTCCTACGAGCAGTACTTC.

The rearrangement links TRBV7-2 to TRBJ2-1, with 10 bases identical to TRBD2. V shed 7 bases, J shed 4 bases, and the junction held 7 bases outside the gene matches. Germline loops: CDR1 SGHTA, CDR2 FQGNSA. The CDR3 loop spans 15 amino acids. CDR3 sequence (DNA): TGTGCCAGCACGACCGGGACTAGCGAGTACAATGAGCAGTTCTTC. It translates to CASTTGTSEYNEQFF.